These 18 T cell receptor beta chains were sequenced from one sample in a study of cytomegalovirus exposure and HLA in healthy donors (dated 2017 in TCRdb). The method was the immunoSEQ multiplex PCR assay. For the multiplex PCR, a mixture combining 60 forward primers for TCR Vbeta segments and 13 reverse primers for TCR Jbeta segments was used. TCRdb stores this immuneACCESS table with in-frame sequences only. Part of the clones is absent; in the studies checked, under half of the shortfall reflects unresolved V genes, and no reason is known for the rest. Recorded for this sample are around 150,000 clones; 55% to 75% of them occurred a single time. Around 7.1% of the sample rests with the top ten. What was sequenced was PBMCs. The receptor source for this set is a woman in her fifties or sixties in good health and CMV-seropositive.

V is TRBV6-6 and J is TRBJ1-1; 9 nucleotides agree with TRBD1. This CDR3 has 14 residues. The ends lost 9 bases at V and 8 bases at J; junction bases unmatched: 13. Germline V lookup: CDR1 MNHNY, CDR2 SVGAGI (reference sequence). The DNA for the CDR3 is TGTGCCAGTCTTCCGGGACAGGGTTATTCGGAAGCTTTCTTT. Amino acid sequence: CASLPGQGYSEAFF.

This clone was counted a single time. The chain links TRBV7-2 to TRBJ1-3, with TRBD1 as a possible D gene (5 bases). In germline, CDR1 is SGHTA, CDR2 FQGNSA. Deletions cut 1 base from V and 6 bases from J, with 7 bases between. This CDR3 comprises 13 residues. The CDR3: CASSLGRENTIYF. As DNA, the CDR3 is TGTGCCAGCAGCTTAGGCAGGGAAAACACCATATATTTT.

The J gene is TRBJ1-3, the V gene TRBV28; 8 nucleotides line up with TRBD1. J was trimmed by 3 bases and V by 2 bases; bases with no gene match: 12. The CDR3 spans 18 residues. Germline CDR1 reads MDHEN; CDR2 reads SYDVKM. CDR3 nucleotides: TGTGCCAGCAGTTTACCAAGCTCTGAGACAGGGGTTGGAAACACCATATATTTT. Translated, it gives CASSLPSSETGVGNTIYF.

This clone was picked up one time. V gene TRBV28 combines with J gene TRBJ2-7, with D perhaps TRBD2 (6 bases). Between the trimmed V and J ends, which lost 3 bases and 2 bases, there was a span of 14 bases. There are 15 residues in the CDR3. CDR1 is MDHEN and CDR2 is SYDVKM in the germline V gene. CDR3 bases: TGTGCCAGCAGTTTCGGGCGGGAAAATGCCTACGAGCAGTACTTC. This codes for CASSFGRENAYEQYF.

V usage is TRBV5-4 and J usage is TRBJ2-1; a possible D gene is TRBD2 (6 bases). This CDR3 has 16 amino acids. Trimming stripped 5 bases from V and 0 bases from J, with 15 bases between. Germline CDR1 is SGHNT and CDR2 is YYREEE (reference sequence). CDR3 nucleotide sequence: TGTGCCAGCAGGCTGGACCTAGCGAACTCCTACAATGAGCAGTTCTTC. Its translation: CASRLDLANSYNEQFF.

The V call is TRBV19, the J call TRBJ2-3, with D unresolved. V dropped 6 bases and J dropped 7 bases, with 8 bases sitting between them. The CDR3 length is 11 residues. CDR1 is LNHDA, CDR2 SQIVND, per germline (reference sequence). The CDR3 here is CASSNSNTQYF. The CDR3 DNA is TGTGCCAGTAGCAACTCGAATACGCAGTATTTT. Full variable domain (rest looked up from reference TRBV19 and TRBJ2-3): DGGITQSPKYLFRKEGQNVTLSCEQNLNHDAMYWYRQDPGQGLRLIYYSQIVNDFQKGDIAEGYSVSREKKESFPLTVTSAQKNPTAFYLCASSNSNTQYFGPGTRLTVL.

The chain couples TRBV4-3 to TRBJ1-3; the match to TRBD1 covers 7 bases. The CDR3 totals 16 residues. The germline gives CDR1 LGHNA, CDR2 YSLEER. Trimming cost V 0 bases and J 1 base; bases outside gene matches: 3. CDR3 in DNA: TGCGCCAGCAGCCAAGATGGGGACAGTTCTGGAAACACCATATATTTT. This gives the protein CASSQDGDSSGNTIYF.

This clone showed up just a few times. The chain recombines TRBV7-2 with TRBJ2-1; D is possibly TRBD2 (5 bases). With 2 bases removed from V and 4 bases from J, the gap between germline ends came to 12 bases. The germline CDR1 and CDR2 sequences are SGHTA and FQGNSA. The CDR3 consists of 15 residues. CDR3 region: CASSLTSGIYNEQFF. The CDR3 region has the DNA TGTGCCAGCAGCTTAACCTCGGGGATTTACAATGAGCAGTTCTTC.

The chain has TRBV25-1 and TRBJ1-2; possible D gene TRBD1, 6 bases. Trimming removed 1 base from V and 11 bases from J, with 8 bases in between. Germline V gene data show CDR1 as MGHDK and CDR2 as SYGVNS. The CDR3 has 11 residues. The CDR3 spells CASSELGAYTF. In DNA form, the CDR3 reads TGTGCCAGCAGTGAATTGGGGGCTTACACCTTC.

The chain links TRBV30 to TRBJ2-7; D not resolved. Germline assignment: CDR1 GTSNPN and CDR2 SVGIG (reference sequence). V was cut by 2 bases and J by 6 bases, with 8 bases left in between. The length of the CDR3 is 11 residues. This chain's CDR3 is CAWSPRGEQYF. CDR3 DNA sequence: TGTGCCTGGAGTCCCCGCGGCGAGCAGTACTTC. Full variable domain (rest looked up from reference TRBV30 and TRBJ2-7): SQTIHQWPATLVQPVGSPLSLECTVEGTSNPNLYWYRQAAGRGLQLLFYSVGIGQISSEVPQNLSASRPQDRQFILSSKKLLLSDSGFYLCAWSPRGEQYFGPGTRLTVT.

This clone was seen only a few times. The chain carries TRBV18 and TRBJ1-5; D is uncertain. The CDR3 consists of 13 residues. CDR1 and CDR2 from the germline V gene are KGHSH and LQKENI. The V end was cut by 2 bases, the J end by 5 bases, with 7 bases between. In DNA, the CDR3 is TGTGCCAGCTCACCAGACGGAGATCAGCCCCAGCATTTT. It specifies CASSPDGDQPQHF.

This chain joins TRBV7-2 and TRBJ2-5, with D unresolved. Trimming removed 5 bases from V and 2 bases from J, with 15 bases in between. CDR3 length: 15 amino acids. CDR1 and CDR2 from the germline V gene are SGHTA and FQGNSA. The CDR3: CASSPSQATQETQYF. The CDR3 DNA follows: TGTGCCAGCAGCCCATCCCAGGCCACGCAAGAGACCCAGTACTTC.

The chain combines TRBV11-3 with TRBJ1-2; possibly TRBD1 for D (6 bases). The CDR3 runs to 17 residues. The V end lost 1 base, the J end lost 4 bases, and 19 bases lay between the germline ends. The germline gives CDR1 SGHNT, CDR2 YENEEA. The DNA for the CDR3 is TGTGCCAGCAGCTTAGGGACAGAGAATGATATAATCTATGGCTACACCTTC. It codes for CASSLGTENDIIYGYTF.

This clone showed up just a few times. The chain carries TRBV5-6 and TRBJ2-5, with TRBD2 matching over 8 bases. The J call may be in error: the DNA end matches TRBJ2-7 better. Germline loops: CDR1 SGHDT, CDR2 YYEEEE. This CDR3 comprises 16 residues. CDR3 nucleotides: TGTGCCAGCAGCTCTCCCAGCGGGAGTAAAGGCTACGAGCAGTACTTC. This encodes CASSSPSGSKGYEQYF.

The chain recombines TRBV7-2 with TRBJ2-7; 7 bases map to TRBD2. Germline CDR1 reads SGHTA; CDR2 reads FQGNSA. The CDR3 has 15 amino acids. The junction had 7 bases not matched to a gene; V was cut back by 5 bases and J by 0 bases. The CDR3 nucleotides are TGTGCCAGCAGCCGATCTAGCGGAATCTCCTACGAGCAGTACTTC. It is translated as CASSRSSGISYEQYF.

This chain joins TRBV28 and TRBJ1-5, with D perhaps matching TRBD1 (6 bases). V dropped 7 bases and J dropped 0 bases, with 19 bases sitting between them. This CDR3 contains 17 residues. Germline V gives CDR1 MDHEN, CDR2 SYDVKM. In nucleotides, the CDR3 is TGTGCCAGCATCCCCCTTGGCGGGGGCTATAGCAATCAGCCCCAGCATTTT. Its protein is CASIPLGGGYSNQPQHF.

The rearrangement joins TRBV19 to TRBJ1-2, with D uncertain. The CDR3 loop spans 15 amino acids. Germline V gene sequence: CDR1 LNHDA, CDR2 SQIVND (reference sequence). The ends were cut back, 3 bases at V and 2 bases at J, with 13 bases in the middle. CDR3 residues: CASSITETVNYGYTF. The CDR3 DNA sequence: TGTGCCAGTAGTATTACGGAGACCGTAAACTATGGCTACACCTTC.

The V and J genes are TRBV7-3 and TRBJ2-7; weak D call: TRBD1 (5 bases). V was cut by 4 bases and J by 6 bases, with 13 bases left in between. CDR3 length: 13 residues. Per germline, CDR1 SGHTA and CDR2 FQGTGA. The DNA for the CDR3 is TGTGCCAGCAGCTCCCAGGGATCAGGCGAGCAGTACTTC. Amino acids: CASSSQGSGEQYF.